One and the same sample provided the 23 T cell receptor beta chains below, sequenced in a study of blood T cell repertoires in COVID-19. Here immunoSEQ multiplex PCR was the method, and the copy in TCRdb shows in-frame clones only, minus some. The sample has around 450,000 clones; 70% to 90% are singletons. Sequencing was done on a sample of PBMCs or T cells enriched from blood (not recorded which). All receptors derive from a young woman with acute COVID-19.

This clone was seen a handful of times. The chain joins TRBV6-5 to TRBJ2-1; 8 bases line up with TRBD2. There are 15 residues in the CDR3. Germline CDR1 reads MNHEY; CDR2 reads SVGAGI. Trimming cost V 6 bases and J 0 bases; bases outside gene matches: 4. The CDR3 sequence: CASRQSGSSYNEQFF. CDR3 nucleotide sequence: TGTGCCAGCAGACAAAGCGGGAGCTCCTACAATGAGCAGTTCTTC.

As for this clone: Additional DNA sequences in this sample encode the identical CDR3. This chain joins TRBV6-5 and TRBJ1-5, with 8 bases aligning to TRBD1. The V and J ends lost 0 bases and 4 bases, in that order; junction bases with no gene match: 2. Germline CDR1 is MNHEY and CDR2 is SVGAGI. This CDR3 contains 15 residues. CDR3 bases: TGTGCCAGCAGTTACTCAAGACAGGGGAATCAGCCCCAGCATTTT. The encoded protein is CASSYSRQGNQPQHF.

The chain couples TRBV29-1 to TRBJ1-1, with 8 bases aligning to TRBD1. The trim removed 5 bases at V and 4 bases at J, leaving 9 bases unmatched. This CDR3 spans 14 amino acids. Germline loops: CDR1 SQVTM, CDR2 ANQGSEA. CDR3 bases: TGCAGCGTTAAAATTCAGGGGGCGGTCACTGAAGCTTTCTTT. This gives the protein CSVKIQGAVTEAFF.

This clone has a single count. The CDR3 here is CASSEFTGGGNQPQHF. The CDR3 DNA reads as TGTGCCAGCAGTGAATTTACAGGGGGTGGCAATCAGCCCCAGCATTTT. This rearrangement joins TRBV6-1 to TRBJ1-5, with TRBD1 matching 8 bases. V gave up 2 bases and J gave up 2 bases; unmatched junction bases: 5. Germline CDR1 reads MNHNS; CDR2 reads SASEGT. CDR3 size: 16 residues.

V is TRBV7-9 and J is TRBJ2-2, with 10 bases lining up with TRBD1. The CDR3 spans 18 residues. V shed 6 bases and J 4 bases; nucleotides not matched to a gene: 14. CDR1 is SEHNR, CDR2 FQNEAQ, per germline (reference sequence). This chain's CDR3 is CASSRRQGTGVSTGELFF. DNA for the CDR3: TGTGCCAGCAGTCGACGCCAGGGGACAGGGGTGAGCACCGGGGAGCTGTTTTTT.

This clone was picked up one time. In DNA form, the CDR3 reads TGCGCCAGCAGCTACACTAGCGGAAACAATGAGCAGTTCTTC. Residues: CASSYTSGNNEQFF. V and J are TRBV5-1 and TRBJ2-1, with 8 bases lining up with TRBD2. The CDR3 contains 14 residues. The J segment lost 5 bases and the V segment lost 3 bases, leaving 4 bases of the junction unmatched. The germline CDR1 and CDR2 sequences are SGHRS and YFSETQ.

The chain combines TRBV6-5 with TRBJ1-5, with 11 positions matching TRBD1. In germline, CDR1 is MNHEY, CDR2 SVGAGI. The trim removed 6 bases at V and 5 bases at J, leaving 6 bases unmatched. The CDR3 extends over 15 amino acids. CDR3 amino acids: CASSKDRGLDQPQHF. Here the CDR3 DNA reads TGTGCCAGCAGCAAGGACAGGGGGCTCGATCAGCCCCAGCATTTT.

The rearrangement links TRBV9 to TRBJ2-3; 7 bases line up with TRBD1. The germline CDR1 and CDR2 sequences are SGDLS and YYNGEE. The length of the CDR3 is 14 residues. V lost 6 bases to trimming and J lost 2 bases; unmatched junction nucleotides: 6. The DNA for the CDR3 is TGTGCCAGCACCCCGGGACAGTCCACAGATACGCAGTATTTT. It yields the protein CASTPGQSTDTQYF.

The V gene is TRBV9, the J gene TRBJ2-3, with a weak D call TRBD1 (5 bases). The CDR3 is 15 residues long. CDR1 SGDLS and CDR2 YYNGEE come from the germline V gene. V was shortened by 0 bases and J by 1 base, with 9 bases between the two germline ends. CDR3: CASSVEEGGTDTQYF. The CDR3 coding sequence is TGTGCCAGCAGCGTAGAAGAAGGGGGCACAGATACGCAGTATTTT.

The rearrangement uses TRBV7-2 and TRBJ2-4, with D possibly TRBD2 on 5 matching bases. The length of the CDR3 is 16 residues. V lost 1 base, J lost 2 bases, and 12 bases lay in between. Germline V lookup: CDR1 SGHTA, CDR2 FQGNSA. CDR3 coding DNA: TGTGCCAGCAGCTTAGTAGCGACCACGACCAAAAACATTCAGTACTTC. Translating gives CASSLVATTTKNIQYF.

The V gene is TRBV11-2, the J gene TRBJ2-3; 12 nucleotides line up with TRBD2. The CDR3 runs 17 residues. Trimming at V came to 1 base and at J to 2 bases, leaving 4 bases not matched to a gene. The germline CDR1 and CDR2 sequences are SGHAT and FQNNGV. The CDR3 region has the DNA TGTGCCAGCAGCTTAGGACTAGCGGGAGCGAACACAGATACGCAGTATTTT. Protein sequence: CASSLGLAGANTDTQYF. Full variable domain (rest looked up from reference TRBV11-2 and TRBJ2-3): EAGVAQSPRYKIIEKRQSVAFWCNPISGHATLYWYQQILGQGPKLLIQFQNNGVVDDSQLPKDRFSAERLKGVDSTLKIQPAKLEDSAVYLCASSLGLAGANTDTQYFGPGTRLTVL.

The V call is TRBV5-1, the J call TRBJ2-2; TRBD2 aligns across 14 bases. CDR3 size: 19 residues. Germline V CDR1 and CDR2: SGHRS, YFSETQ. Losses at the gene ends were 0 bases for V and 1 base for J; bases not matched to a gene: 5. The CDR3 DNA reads TGCGCCAGCAGCTTGGTGGGACTAGCGGGAGCGGGGAACACCGGGGAGCTGTTTTTT. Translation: CASSLVGLAGAGNTGELFF.

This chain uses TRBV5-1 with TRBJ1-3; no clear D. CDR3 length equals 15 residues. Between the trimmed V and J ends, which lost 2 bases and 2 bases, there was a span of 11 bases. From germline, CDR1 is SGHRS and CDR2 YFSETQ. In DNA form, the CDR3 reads TGCGCCAGCAGCTTTCAGGAGGCTGCTGGAAACACCATATATTTT. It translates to CASSFQEAAGNTIYF.

CDR3 sequence reads: CASSYRTGSTASTYEQYF. DNA of the CDR3: TGTGCCAGCAGCTATCGGACAGGGTCCACGGCCTCTACCTACGAGCAGTACTTC. The chain uses TRBV7-9 and TRBJ2-7, with 8 bases fitting TRBD1. Germline trimming cut 4 bases from V and 2 bases from J; bases unmatched to any gene: 16. Germline lookup yields CDR1 SEHNR and CDR2 FQNEAQ (reference sequence). This CDR3 contains 18 residues.

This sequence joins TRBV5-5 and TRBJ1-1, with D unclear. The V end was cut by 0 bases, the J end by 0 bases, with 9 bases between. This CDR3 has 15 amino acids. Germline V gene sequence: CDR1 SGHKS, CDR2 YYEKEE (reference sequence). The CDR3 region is CASSLVLGVNTEAFF. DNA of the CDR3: TGTGCCAGCAGCTTGGTTCTGGGAGTGAACACTGAAGCTTTCTTT. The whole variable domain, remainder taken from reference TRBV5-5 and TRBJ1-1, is DAGVTQSPTHLIKTRGQQVTLRCSPISGHKSVSWYQQVLGQGPQFIFQYYEKEERGRGNFPDRFSARQFPNYSSELNVNALLLGDSALYLCASSLVLGVNTEAFFGQGTRLTVV.

The CDR3 protein is CASSVTGGDYGYTF. CDR3 in DNA: TGTGCCAGCAGTGTCACAGGGGGCGACTATGGCTACACCTTC. The rearrangement joins TRBV6-2 or TRBV6-3 to TRBJ1-2; TRBD1 aligns across 9 bases. The J segment lost 3 bases and the V segment lost 5 bases, leaving 4 bases of the junction unmatched. The CDR3 totals 14 residues. Germline lookup yields CDR1 MNHEY and CDR2 SVGEGT.

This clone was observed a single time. Here the CDR3 reads CASILGGNQPQHF. As DNA, the CDR3 is TGTGCCAGCATCCTCGGGGGCAATCAGCCCCAGCATTTT. The J gene is TRBJ1-5, the V gene TRBV28; D uncertain. Germline loops: CDR1 MDHEN, CDR2 SYDVKM. The ends were cut back, 7 bases at V and 2 bases at J, with 9 bases in the middle. The CDR3 is made up of 13 amino acids. The full variable domain, completed using reference TRBV28 and TRBJ1-5, is DVKVTQSSRYLVKRTGEKVFLECVQDMDHENMFWYRQDPGLGLRLIYFSYDVKMKEKGDIPEGYSVSREKKERFSLILESASTNQTSMYLCASILGGNQPQHFGDGTRLSIL.

The DNA of the CDR3 is TGTGCCAGCAGGGACACGAGCTCTGGAAACACCATATATTTT. Its translation: CASRDTSSGNTIYF. This chain connects TRBV28 to TRBJ1-3; a possible D gene is TRBD1 (5 bases). Germline V lookup: CDR1 MDHEN, CDR2 SYDVKM. The CDR3 is 14 amino acids. Trimming removed 6 bases from V and 0 bases from J, with 9 bases in between.

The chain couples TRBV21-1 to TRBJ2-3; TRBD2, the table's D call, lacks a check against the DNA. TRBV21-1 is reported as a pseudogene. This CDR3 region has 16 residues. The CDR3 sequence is CASSKGYAGVTDTQYF. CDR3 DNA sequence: TGTGCCAGCAGCAAAGGTTACGCGGGAGTCACAGATACGCAGTATTTT.

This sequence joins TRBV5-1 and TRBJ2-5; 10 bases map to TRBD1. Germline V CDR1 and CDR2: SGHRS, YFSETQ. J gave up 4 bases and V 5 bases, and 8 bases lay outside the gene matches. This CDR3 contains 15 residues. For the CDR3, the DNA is TGCGCCAGCAGTCCGGGACAGGGGTTTAGAGAGACCCAGTACTTC. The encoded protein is CASSPGQGFRETQYF.

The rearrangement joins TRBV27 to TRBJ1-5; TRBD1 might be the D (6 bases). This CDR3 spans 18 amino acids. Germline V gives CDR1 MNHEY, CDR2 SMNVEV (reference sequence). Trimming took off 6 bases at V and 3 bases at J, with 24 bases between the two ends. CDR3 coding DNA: TGTGCCAGCAGAATTTCATATATGGTGGACAGTGACAATCAGCCCCAGCATTTT. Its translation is CASRISYMVDSDNQPQHF.

This CDR3 reads CSVVDRNTGELFF. The CDR3 DNA reads as TGCAGCGTTGTCGACAGGAACACCGGGGAGCTGTTTTTT. The chain carries TRBV29-1 and TRBJ2-2, with a weak D call TRBD1 (5 bases). V lost 4 bases and J 1 base, leaving 7 bases between the germline ends. Germline CDR1 and CDR2: SQVTM and ANQGSEA. CDR3 size: 13 residues.

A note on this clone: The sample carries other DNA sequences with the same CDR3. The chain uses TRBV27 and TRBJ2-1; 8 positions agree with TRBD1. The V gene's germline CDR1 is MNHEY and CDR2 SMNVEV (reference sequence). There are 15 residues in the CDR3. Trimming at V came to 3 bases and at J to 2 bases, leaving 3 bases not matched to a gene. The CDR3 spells CASSFVQGAYNEQFF. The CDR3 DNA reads TGTGCCAGCAGTTTCGTACAGGGGGCCTACAATGAGCAGTTCTTC.